This T cell receptor beta chain was captured by sequencing in a study of PD-1 blockade in mismatch repair-deficient tumors. Study-level background: All were previously treated, progressing patients with approximately 12 mismatch repair-deficient cancer types. Regarding the study as a whole: After pembrolizumab, tumor-resident clones rose rapidly, then generally contracted before radiologic responses.

Points on this clone: The antigen is not known.

Every patient had mismatch repair deficiency by PCR or immunohistochemistry. Three pembrolizumab responders had their TCRs sequenced. The table came from immunoSEQ multiplex PCR; TCRdb's copy has only in-frame clones and leaves some out. The data show around 110,000 clones, with over 65% seen just once and roughly 4.5% held by the top ten. The receptor was isolated from an adult with mismatch repair-deficient cancer. The sample in question was peripheral blood, obtained about 60 weeks after starting pembrolizumab.

CDR3 nucleotide sequence: TGTGCTAGTGGTTTGCCCCTAAGGGACCGGGAGCAGTACTTC. Its protein product is CASGLPLRDREQYF. The chain uses TRBV12-5 and TRBJ2-7; D possibly uses TRBD1 or TRBD2 (5 bases each). This CDR3 has 14 amino acids. V lost 2 bases and J lost 7, with 15 bases in between. The germline CDR1 and CDR2 sequences are LGHNT and FRNRAP.